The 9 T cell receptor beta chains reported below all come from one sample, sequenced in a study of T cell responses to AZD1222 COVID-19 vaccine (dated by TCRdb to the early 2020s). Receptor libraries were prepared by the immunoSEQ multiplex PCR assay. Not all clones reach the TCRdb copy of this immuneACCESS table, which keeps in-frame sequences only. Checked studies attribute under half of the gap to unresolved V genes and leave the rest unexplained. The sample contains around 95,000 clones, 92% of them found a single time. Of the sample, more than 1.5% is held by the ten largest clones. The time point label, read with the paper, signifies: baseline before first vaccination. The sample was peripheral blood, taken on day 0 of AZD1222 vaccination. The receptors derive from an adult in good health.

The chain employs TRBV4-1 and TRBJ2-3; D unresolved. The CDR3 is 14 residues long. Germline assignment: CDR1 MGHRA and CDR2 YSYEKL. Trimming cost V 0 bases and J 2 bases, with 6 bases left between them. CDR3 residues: CASSQDQPTDTQYF. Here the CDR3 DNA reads TGCGCCAGCAGCCAAGATCAACCCACAGATACGCAGTATTTT.

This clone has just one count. CDR3: CASSLWTSGQETQYF. The DNA for the CDR3 is TGTGCCAGCAGTCTATGGACTAGCGGCCAAGAGACCCAGTACTTC. This sequence joins TRBV27 and TRBJ2-5, with 10 bases that match TRBD2. J lost 1 base, V lost 5 bases, and 4 bases had no gene match. The CDR3 runs 15 residues. Germline CDR1 reads MNHEY; CDR2 reads SMNVEV (reference sequence).

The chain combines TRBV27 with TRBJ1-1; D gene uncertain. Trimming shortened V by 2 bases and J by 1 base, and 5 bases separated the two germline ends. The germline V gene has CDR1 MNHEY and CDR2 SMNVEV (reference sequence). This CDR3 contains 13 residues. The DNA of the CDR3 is TGTGCCAGCAGTTTAAGGCCGAACACTGAAGCTTTCTTT. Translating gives CASSLRPNTEAFF.

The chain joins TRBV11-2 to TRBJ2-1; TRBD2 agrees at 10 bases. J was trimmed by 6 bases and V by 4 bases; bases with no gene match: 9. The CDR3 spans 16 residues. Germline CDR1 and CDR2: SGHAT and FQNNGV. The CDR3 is CASSSTRAGGRNEQFF. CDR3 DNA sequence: TGTGCCAGCAGCTCGACCAGAGCGGGAGGGCGCAATGAGCAGTTCTTC.

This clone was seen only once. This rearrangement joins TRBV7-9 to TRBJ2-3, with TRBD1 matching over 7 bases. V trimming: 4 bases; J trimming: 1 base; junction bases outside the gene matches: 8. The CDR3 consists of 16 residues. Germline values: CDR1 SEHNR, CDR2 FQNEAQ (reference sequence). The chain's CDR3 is CASSSGIGTGTDTQYF. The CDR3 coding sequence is TGTGCCAGCAGCTCGGGTATAGGGACAGGCACAGATACGCAGTATTTT. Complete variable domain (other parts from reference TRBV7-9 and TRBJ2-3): DTGVSQNPRHKITKRGQNVTFRCDPISEHNRLYWYRQTLGQGPEFLTYFQNEAQLEKSRLLSDRFSAERPKGSFSTLEIQRTEQGDSAMYLCASSSGIGTGTDTQYFGPGTRLTVL.

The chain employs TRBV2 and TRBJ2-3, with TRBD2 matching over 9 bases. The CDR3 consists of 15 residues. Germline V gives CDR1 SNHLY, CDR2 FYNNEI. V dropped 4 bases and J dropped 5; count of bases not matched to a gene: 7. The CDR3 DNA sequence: TGTGCCAGCAGTGTCGAGCGGGAGGTGGTAGATACGCAGTATTTT. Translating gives CASSVEREVVDTQYF.

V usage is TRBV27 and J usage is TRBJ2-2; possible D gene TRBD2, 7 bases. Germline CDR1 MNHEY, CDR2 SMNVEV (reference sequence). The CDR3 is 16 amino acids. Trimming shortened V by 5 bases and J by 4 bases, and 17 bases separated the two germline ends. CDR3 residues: CASSPRGGGTTGELFF. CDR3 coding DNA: TGTGCCAGCAGTCCACGAGGGGGGGGCACCACCGGGGAGCTGTTTTTT.

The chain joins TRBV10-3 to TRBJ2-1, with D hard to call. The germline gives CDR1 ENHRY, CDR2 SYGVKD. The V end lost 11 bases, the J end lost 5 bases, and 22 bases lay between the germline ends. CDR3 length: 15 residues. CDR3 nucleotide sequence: TGTGCCTCCGGCCTCGGGCTTTCTGGGCACAATGAGCAGTTCTTC. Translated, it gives CASGLGLSGHNEQFF.

Here the CDR3 reads CSVDGGLQETQYF. Written as DNA, the CDR3 is TGCAGCGTTGACGGCGGACTCCAAGAGACCCAGTACTTC. The V and J genes are TRBV29-1 and TRBJ2-5, with D possibly being TRBD2 (5 bases). The CDR3 contains 13 residues. Trimming took off 3 bases at V and 1 base at J, with 9 bases between the two ends. Germline assignment: CDR1 SQVTM and CDR2 ANQGSEA.